The next 8 T cell receptor beta chains were all read from a single sample in a study of blood T cell repertoires in COVID-19. The table came from immunoSEQ multiplex PCR; TCRdb's copy has only in-frame clones and leaves some out. The top ten clones hold 3% to 4% of a sample with 200,000 or so clones, approximately 83% of them seen once. The sample consisted of peripheral blood. The receptors here all came from a man aged 55 to 70 with acute or convalescent COVID-19.

The chain joins TRBV5-1 to TRBJ1-1; TRBD1 matches 11 bases. This CDR3 spans 16 amino acids. With 3 bases clipped from V and 5 bases from J, the junction kept 9 bases outside the gene matches. Germline V gene sequence: CDR1 SGHRS, CDR2 YFSETQ. The CDR3: CASSSRTGGAGTEAFF. The CDR3 region has the DNA TGCGCCAGCAGCTCGAGGACAGGGGGCGCGGGGACTGAAGCTTTCTTT.

The chain uses TRBV7-3 and TRBJ2-3, with D hard to call. The CDR3 runs 13 residues. Germline V gene data show CDR1 as SGHTA and CDR2 as FQGTGA. V was cut by 5 bases and J by 4 bases, with 10 bases left in between. The DNA of the CDR3 is TGTGCCAGCAGCCCAAAACGGGCAGATACGCAGTATTTT. As protein: CASSPKRADTQYF.

The V and J genes are TRBV7-6 and TRBJ2-1, with 9 bases fitting TRBD2. Per germline, CDR1 SGHVS and CDR2 FNYEAQ. V trimming: 4 bases; J trimming: 7 bases; junction bases outside the gene matches: 14. This CDR3 has 17 residues. The CDR3 sequence is CASSSIGSSGSFNEQFF. The CDR3 nucleotides are TGTGCCAGCAGCTCCATTGGGAGTAGCGGGAGTTTTAATGAGCAGTTCTTC. Full variable domain (rest looked up from reference TRBV7-6 and TRBJ2-1): GAGVSQSPRYKVTKRGQDVALRCDPISGHVSLYWYRQALGQGPEFLTYFNYEAQQDKSGLPNDRFSAERPEGSISTLTIQRTEQRDSAMYRCASSSIGSSGSFNEQFFGPGTRLTVL.

This chain connects TRBV19 to TRBJ2-1; 10 bases agree with TRBD2. Per germline, CDR1 LNHDA and CDR2 SQIVND (reference sequence). CDR3 length: 15 residues. V gave up 5 bases and J gave up 5 bases; unmatched junction bases: 6. Here the CDR3 DNA reads TGTGCCAGTAGTCCCCGACTAGCGGGTCACAATGAGCAGTTCTTC. This sequence encodes CASSPRLAGHNEQFF.

The chain employs TRBV9 and TRBJ1-1, with D tentatively TRBD1 (6 bases). Germline loops: CDR1 SGDLS, CDR2 YYNGEE. The length of the CDR3 is 13 residues. The V and J ends lost 0 bases and 4 bases respectively, with 7 bases between them. This CDR3 is CASSVEGGTEAFF. In DNA form, the CDR3 reads TGTGCCAGCAGCGTAGAAGGGGGCACTGAAGCTTTCTTT.

This clone appeared once. The genes are TRBV19 and TRBJ1-2; 11 nucleotides agree with TRBD1. From germline, CDR1 is LNHDA and CDR2 SQIVND (reference sequence). Germline trimming cut 9 bases from V and 8 bases from J; bases unmatched to any gene: 14. The CDR3 has 15 amino acids. The CDR3 loop reads CASARLGQGASGYTF. The DNA of the CDR3 is TGTGCCAGCGCCAGACTAGGACAGGGGGCGTCCGGCTACACCTTC.

This clone has only one observation. This sequence joins TRBV6-1 and TRBJ2-7, with D maybe TRBD2 (5 bases). Germline V gene data show CDR1 as MNHNS and CDR2 as SASEGT. This CDR3 has 16 residues. The V and J ends lost 2 bases and 3 bases respectively, with 17 bases between them. The CDR3 DNA follows: TGTGCCAGCAGTGAATTTGAGGGTGGTCCAAACTACGAGCAGTACTTC. Its translation is CASSEFEGGPNYEQYF.

This chain joins TRBV18 and TRBJ2-7, with TRBD2 matching 8 bases. The CDR3 spans 17 residues. The germline CDR1 and CDR2 sequences are KGHSH and LQKENI. The trim removed 4 bases at V and 2 bases at J, leaving 13 bases unmatched. The CDR3 coding sequence is TGTGCCAGCTCACGAGGACAGAGCGGGAGCTTCGCCTACGAGCAGTACTTC. This encodes CASSRGQSGSFAYEQYF.